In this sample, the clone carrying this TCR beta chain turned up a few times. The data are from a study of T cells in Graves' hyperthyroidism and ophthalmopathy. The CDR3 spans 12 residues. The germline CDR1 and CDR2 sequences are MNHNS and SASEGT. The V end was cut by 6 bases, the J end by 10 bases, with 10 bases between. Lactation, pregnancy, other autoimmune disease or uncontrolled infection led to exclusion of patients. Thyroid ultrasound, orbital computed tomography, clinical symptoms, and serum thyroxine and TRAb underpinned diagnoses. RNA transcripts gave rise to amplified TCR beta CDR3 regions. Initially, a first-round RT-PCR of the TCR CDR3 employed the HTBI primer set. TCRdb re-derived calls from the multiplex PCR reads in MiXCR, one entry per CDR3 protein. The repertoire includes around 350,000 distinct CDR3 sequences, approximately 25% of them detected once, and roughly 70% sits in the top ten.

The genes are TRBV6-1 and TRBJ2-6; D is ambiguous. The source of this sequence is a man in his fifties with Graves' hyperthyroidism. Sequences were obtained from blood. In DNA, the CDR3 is TGTGCCAGCAGCCCGGCCCTTAACGTCCTGACTTTC. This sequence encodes CASSPALNVLTF.